Detailed here is one TCR beta chain. Its specificity is unknown. This sample was taken from a study of cytomegalovirus exposure and HLA in healthy donors. About the research overall: As released early, the data held 80 million to 90 million unique TCRs from HLA-typed donors.

With V trimmed by 5 bases and J by 8 bases, 8 bases remained unmatched. Germline V gene sequence: CDR1 MDHEN, CDR2 SYDVKM. CDR3 length: 13 residues. Study results and caveats: A later analysis revealed that TCR association rates differed between HLA loci, peaking at DRB1 and bottoming out at HLA-C. A missense DCLRE1C variant was associated with V- and J-gene trimming of TCR beta chains in a later analysis, and an independent cohort replicated the association.

With 60 Vbeta and 13 Jbeta primers, the PCR was carried out. Sequencing used immunoSEQ multiplex PCR; TCRdb keeps in-frame clones, though not all of them. The profile covers 60,000 to 80,000 clones, with about 78% appearing a single time and around 3% taken by the ten largest. The rearrangement links TRBV28 to TRBJ1-2; 7 bases fit TRBD1. The specimen was PBMCs. The sequence derives from a girl aged 5 to 17 in good health and CMV-seropositive. CDR3 bases: TGTGCCAGCAGTCTGTCCACAGGGGACGGCTACACCTTC. This sequence encodes CASSLSTGDGYTF.